The source of this T cell receptor (beta chain) is a study of radiotherapy plus CTLA-4 blockade in lung cancer. Study results and limitations: It was early blood T cell clone dynamics, with interferon-beta, that reportedly best predicted response. Blood-borne expansion of tumor-derived TCR clones followed radiotherapy plus ipilimumab.

V shed 2 bases and J 8 bases; nucleotides not matched to a gene: 9. CDR1 and CDR2 from the germline V gene are SEHNR and FQNEAQ (reference sequence). The CDR3 has 15 amino acids. With respect to this clone: Its antigen is as yet unknown.

Using immunoSEQ multiplex PCR, the repertoire was profiled, and TCRdb retains in-frame clones only, with some absent. The table shows around 43,000 clones, with 75% occurring only once. This chain joins TRBV7-9 and TRBJ2-4; 7 bases line up with TRBD2. Here the sequenced sample was peripheral blood, taken from a patient treated with radiotherapy plus ipilimumab. The sequence was obtained from a human donor with non-small cell lung cancer who had stable disease on radiotherapy plus ipilimumab. The CDR3 is CASSLLGQGGDIQYF. The CDR3 DNA reads TGTGCCAGCAGCTTATTAGGTCAGGGAGGGGACATTCAGTACTTC.